The entry that follows covers one T cell receptor (beta chain) sequence. Its matching antigen is unknown. TCRdb reworked the 5' RACE reads into one entry per CDR3 protein, no DNA. This repertoire includes about 260,000 distinct CDR3 sequences. The sample comes from a study of T cells expressing NK-cell markers. Whole-study context: The authors derived TCR beta repertoires from sorted CD3+CD56+NKG2C+, CD3+CD56+NKG2C- and CD3+CD56-NKG2C+ T cells. HCMV serostatus: most of the eight sequenced donors positive, one negative.

The CDR3 has 15 residues. Germline V gives CDR1 LNHNV, CDR2 YYDKDF (reference sequence). Study conclusions and caveats: Dominant NKG2C+ clonotypes made up about 1.0-7.5% of CD8+ T cells in several donors.

The sequence came from a woman aged 18 to 75 in good health. The V and J genes are TRBV15 and TRBJ2-3. Specimen: blood T cells: a sorted CD56 or NKG2C T cell subset, CD4+ or CD8+ T cells, or bulk PBMC T cells (not recorded which). The chain's CDR3 is CATSRVGPSTDTQYF.